This TCR beta chain was recorded in a study of blood T cell repertoires in COVID-19. Across the whole study: Sites in the United States, Italy and Spain provided acute and convalescent COVID-19 samples. PBMCs, B-cell-depleted T cells, or T cells provided the cDNA or gDNA that made up the material.

This clone has more than one count but fewer than ten. Under the authors' procedure: Nucleated cell number was recorded as an estimate derived from reference gene primer amplification. The protocol was immunoSEQ multiplex PCR, while the TCRdb copy is restricted to in-frame clones and leaves out a portion. That table is the source of V, J and clone size, and D and trimming were worked out from the DNA. Found here are fewer than 300,000 clones, approximately 86% of them singletons; the top ten hold roughly 3.1%. Germline CDR1 is SGHRS and CDR2 is YFSETQ. With V trimmed by 4 bases and J by 2 bases, 3 bases remained unmatched. The CDR3 consists of 15 residues.

This clonotype originated in a woman aged 18-30 years with acute or convalescent COVID-19. The sample consisted of peripheral blood. This chain links TRBV5-1 with TRBJ1-4, with 9 positions matching TRBD1. DNA for the CDR3: TGCGCCAGCAGCCCAGGACAGGGGACTAATGAAAAACTGTTTTTT. It yields the protein CASSPGQGTNEKLFF.